This T cell receptor beta chain was identified in a study of immune evolution from preneoplasia to lung adenocarcinoma. Study outcomes and limitations: From normal lung to invasive adenocarcinoma, top clone frequencies appeared to decrease.

The CDR3 runs 16 residues. Germline assignment: CDR1 LGHNA and CDR2 YNFKEQ. Trimming stripped 0 bases from V and 6 bases from J, with 15 bases between. TCRdb's copy holds only in-frame clones and misses some; the assay was immunoSEQ multiplex PCR. Among over 30,000 clones listed, under 85% were seen once. By share of the sample, this clone is medium-sized. Its antigen is unknown. The sequenced sample consisted of FFPE invasive lung adenocarcinoma tissue. This clonotype was obtained from a person between 55 and 69 years old with lung adenocarcinoma. The V call is TRBV4-2, the J call TRBJ1-5; D uncertain. The CDR3 coding sequence is TGTGCCAGCAGCCAAGATGGGGAAGGGTTCTCTCAGCCCCAGCATTTT. Protein: CASSQDGEGFSQPQHF.